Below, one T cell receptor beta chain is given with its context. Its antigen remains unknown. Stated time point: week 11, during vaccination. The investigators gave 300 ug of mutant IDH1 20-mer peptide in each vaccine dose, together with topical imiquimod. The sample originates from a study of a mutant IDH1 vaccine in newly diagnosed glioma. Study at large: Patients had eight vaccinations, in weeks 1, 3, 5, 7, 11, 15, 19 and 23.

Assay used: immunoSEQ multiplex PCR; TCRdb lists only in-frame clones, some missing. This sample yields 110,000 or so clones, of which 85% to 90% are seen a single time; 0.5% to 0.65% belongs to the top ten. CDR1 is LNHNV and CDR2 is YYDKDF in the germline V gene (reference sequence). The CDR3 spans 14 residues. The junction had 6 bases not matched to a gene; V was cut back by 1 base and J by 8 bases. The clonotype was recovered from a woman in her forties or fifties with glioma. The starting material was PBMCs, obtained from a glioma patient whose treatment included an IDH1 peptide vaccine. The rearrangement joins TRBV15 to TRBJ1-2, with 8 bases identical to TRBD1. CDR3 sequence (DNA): TGTGCCACCAGCAGAGCCGGGACAGGTCCCGGCTACACCTTC. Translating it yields CATSRAGTGPGYTF.